This T cell receptor (beta chain) was recovered during a study of beta chain features in type 1 diabetes. Whole-study findings and limits: Junctions at VDJ sites from type 1 diabetes patients had fewer insertions and more deletions. Shortening of TCRB CDR3s, moderate but significant, appeared in all four CD4+ subsets of Type 1 diabetes patients.

All of the isolated RNA was reverse transcribed, so expressed TCRB transcripts were sequenced. Sequencing used immunoSEQ multiplex PCR; TCRdb keeps in-frame clones, though not all of them. The repertoire holds under 300,000 clones, approximately 10% seen once, with 0.017% in the top ten. Purities over 95% were achieved in all sorted populations. This clone has just a few counts. Its antigen is undetermined. Germline V gives CDR1 SGHAT, CDR2 FQNNGV. This CDR3 region has 17 residues. With V trimmed by 1 base and J by 1 base, 6 bases remained unmatched. The sequencing input was naive CD4+ T cells from blood. The sequence was obtained from a man in his thirties or forties with type 1 diabetes. The V gene is TRBV11-2, the J gene TRBJ2-4; 8 nucleotides agree with TRBD2. CDR3 residues: CASSLGGLAGAKNIQYF. The DNA of the CDR3 is TGTGCCAGCAGCTTAGGAGGCCTAGCGGGTGCCAAAAACATTCAGTACTTC.